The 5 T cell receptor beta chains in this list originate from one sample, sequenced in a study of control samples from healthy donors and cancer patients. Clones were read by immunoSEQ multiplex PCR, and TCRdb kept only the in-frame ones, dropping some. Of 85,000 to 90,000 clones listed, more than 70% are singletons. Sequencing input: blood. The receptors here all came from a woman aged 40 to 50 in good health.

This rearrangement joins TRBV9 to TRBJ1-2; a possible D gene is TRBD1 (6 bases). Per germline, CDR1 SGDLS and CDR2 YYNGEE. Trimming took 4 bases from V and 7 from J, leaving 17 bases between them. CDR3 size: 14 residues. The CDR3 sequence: CASSPTPGVGGYTF. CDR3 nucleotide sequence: TGTGCCAGCAGCCCAACCCCAGGGGTCGGTGGCTACACCTTC.

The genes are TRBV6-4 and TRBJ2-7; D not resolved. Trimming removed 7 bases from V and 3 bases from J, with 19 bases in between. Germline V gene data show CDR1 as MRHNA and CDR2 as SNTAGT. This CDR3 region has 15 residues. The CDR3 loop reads CASTQIKTASYEQYF. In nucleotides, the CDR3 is TGTGCCAGCACCCAAATAAAGACGGCGAGCTACGAGCAGTACTTC.

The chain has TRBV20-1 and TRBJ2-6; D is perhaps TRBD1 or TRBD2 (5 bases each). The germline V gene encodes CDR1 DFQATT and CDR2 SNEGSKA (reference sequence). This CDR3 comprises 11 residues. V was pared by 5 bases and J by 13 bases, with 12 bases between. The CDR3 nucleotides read TGCAGTGCTGGACGAGGGGAGGTCCTGACTTTC. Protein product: CSAGRGEVLTF.

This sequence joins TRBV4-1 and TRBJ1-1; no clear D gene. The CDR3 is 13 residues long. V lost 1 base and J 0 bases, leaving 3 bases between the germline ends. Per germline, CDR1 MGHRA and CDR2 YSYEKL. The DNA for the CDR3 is TGCGCCAGCAGCCAAGGCATGAACACTGAAGCTTTCTTT. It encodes CASSQGMNTEAFF.

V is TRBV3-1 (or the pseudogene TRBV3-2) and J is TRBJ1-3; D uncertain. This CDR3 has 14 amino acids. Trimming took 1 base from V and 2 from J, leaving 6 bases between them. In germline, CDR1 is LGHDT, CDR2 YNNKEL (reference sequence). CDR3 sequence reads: CASSQGDTGNTIYF. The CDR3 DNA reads TGTGCCAGCAGCCAAGGGGATACTGGAAACACCATATATTTT.